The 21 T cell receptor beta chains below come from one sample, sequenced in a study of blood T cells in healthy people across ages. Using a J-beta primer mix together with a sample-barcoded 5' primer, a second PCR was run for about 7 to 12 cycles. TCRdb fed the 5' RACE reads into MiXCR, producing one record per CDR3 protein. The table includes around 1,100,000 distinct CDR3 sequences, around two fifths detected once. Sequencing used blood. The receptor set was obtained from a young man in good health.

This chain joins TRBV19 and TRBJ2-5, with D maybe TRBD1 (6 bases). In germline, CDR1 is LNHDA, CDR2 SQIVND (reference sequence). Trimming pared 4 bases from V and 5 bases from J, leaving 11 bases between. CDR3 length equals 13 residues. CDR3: CASSTTGTETQYF. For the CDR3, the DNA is TGTGCCAGTAGTACCACAGGGACCGAGACCCAGTACTTC.

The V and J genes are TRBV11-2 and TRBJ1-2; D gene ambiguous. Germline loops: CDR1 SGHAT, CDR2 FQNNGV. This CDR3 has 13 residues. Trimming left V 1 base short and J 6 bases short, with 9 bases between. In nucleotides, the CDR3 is TGTGCCAGCAGCTTAGTTTTCGGGGATGGCTACACCTTC. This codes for CASSLVFGDGYTF.

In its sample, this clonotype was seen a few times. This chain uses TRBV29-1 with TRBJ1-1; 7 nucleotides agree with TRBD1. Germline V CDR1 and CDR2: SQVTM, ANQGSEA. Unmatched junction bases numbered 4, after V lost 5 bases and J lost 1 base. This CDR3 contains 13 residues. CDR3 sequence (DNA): TGCAGCGTTACCGGGACAGAGAACACTGAAGCTTTCTTT. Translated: CSVTGTENTEAFF.

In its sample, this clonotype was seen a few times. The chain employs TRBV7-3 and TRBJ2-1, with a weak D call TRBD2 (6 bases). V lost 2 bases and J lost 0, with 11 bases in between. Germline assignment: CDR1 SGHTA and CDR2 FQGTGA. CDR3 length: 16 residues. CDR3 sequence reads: CASSLLSGSSYNEQFF. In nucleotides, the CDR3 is TGTGCCAGCAGCTTATTATCCGGGAGCTCCTACAATGAGCAGTTCTTC.

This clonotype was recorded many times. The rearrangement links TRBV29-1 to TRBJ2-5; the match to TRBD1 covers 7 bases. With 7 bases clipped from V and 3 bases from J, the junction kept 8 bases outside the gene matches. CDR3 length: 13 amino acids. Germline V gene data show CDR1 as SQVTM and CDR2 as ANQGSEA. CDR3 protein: CSARGTAKETQYF. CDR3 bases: TGCAGCGCTAGAGGGACAGCTAAAGAGACCCAGTACTTC. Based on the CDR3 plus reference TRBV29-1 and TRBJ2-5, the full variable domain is SAVISQKPSRDICQRGTSLTIQCQVDSQVTMMFWYRQQPGQSLTLIATANQGSEATYESGFVIDKFPISRPNLTFSTLTVSNMSPEDSSIYLCSARGTAKETQYFGPGTRLLVL.

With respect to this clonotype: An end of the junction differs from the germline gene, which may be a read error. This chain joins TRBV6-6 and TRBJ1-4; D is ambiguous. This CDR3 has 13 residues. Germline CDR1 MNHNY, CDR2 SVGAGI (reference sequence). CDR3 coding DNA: TGTGCCGGCAGAGCCGTTTTGGGTGAAAAACTGTTTTTT. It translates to CAGRAVLGEKLFF.

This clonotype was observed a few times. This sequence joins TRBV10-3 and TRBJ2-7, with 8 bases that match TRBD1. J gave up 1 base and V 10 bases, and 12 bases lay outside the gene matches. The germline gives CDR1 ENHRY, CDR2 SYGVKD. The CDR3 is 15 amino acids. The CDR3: CATLDPGQVSYEQYF. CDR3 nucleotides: TGTGCCACTTTAGACCCGGGACAGGTGTCCTACGAGCAGTACTTC.

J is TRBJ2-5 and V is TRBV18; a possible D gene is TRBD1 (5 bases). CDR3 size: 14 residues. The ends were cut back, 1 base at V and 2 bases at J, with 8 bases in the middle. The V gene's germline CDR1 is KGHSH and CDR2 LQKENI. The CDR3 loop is CASSPRQGQETQYF. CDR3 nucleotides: TGTGCCAGCTCACCACGGCAGGGACAAGAGACCCAGTACTTC.

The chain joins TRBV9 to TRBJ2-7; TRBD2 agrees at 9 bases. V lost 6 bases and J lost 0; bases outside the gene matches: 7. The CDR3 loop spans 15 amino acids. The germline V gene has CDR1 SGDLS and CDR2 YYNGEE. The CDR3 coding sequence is TGTGCCAGCAACGCGAGCGGGGGGAACTCCTACGAGCAGTACTTC. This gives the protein CASNASGGNSYEQYF.

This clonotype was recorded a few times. The DNA for the CDR3 is TGTGCCAGCAGCACTCAGGGGGACAGACTGTTTTTT. It translates to CASSTQGDRLFF. The chain recombines TRBV7-9 with TRBJ1-4, with TRBD1 matching 7 bases. CDR1 is SEHNR and CDR2 is FQNEAQ in the germline V gene (reference sequence). The trim removed 5 bases at V and 13 bases at J, leaving 7 bases unmatched. CDR3 length: 12 residues.

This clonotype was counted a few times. The CDR3 region has the DNA TGTGCCAGCTCACGAGGATCAGACAGGAGAATTGACATTCAGTACTTC. It specifies CASSRGSDRRIDIQYF. The V and J genes are TRBV18 and TRBJ2-4, with D possibly matching TRBD1 (6 bases). V was trimmed by 4 bases and J by 8 bases, leaving 21 bases between them. The CDR3 runs 16 residues. The germline V gene encodes CDR1 KGHSH and CDR2 LQKENI.

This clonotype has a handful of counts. As DNA, the CDR3 is TGCGCCAGCAGCGGGGACAGCGAAGCTTTCTTT. Its translation: CASSGDSEAFF. The gene calls are TRBV5-1 and TRBJ1-1; 7 nucleotides agree with TRBD1. The V and J ends lost 4 bases and 8 bases, in that order; junction bases with no gene match: 2. The CDR3 spans 11 residues. In germline, CDR1 is SGHRS, CDR2 YFSETQ.

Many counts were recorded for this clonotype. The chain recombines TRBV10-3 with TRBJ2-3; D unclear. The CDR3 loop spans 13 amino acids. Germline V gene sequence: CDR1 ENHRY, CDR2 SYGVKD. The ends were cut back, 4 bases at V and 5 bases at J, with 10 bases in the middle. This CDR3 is CAISGPILDTQYF. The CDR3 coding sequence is TGTGCCATCAGTGGGCCGATCCTAGATACGCAGTATTTT.

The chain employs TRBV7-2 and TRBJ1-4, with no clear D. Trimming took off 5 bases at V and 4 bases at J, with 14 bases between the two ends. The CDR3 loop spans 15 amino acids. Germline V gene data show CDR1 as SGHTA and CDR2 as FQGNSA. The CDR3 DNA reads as TGTGCCAGCAGCGCCTTCCTGGGAGGTAATGAAAAACTGTTTTTT. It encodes CASSAFLGGNEKLFF.

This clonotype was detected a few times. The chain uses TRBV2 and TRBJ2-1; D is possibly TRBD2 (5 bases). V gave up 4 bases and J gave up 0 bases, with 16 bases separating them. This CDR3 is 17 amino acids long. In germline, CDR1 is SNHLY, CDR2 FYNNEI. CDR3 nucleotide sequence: TGTGCCAGCAGTGGATGGGAGCTAACGAGCTCCTACAATGAGCAGTTCTTC. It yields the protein CASSGWELTSSYNEQFF.

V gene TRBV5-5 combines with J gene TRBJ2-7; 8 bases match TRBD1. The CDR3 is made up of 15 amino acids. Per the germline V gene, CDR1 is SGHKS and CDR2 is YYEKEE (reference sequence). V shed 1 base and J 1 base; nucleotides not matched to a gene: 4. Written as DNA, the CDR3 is TGTGCCAGCAGCTTGTCATGGGACAGGTCCTACGAGCAGTACTTC. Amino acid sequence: CASSLSWDRSYEQYF.

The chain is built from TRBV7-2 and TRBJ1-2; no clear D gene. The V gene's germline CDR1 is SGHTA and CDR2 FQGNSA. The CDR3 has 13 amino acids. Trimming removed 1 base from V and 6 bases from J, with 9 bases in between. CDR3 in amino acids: CASSLEARDGYTF. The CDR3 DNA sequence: TGTGCCAGCAGCTTAGAGGCCCGGGATGGCTACACCTTC.

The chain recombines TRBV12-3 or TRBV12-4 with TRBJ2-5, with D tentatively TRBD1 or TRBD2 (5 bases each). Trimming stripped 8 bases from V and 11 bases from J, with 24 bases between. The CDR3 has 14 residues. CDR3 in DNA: TGTGCCAGCGGTACAGCGGTCACGGACAATGAGCAGTACTTC. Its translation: CASGTAVTDNEQYF.

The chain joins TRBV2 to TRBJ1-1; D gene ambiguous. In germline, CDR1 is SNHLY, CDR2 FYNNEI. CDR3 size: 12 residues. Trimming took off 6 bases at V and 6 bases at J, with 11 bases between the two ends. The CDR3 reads CASSRGNAEAFF. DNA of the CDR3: TGTGCCAGCAGCCGAGGCAACGCTGAAGCTTTCTTT.

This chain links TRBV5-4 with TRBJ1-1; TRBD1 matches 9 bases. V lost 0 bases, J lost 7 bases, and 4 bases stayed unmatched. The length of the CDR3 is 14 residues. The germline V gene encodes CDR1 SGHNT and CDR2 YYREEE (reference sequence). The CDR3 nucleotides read TGTGCCAGCAGCTTGGGGACAGGGGAGTTTGAAGCTTTCTTT. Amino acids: CASSLGTGEFEAFF.

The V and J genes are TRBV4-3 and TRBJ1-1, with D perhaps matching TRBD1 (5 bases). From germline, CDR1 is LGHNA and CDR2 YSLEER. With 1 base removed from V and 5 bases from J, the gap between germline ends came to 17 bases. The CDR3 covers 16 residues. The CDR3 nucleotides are TGCGCCAGCAGCCAAGGATTAGTGACAGATGAAACTGAAGCTTTCTTT. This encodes CASSQGLVTDETEAFF.